This is a list of T cell receptor beta chains from one sample in a study of blood T cell repertoires in COVID-19. Only in-frame clones appear in the TCRdb table, and some are missing; sequencing was by immunoSEQ multiplex PCR. The data contain hundreds of thousands of clones, 70% to 90% of them singletons. Material: peripheral blood. These receptors were taken from a man aged 18 to 30 with COVID-19, enrolled during active disease. CDR3s include the opening cysteine and the closing phenylalanine or tryptophan. Some rows mark clone size as missing; the rest say once, few, many or name a class of expanded clone.

size	J	V	CDR3
NA	TRBJ2-2	TRBV11-2	CASRSTGTPNTGELFF
many	TRBJ2-3	TRBV24-1	CATSDLGGRTTDTQYF
NA	TRBJ2-7	TRBV12-5	CASGLVRTRLSYEQYF
NA	TRBJ1-2	TRBV7-9	CASSPSWRGHGYTF
NA	TRBJ1-1	TRBV29-1	CSVQGQANTEAFF
NA	TRBJ2-5	TRBV11-3	CASSTGTGREETQYF
NA	TRBJ1-1	TRBV19	CASSVKGDTEAFF
once	TRBJ1-6	TRBV27	CASSFQGFGSPLHF
NA	TRBJ1-6	TRBV6-1	CASSERGRISPLHF
once	TRBJ2-5	TRBV18	CASSENRERQETQYF
NA	TRBJ2-7	TRBV5-1	CASSFIPGLAGSYEQYF
NA	TRBJ2-5	TRBV10-3	CATRDSQETQYF
NA	TRBJ1-2	TRBV12-3/TRBV12-4	CASNADRGYGYTF
NA	TRBJ1-6	TRBV27	CASSLWEDSPLHF
NA	TRBJ1-1	TRBV5-1	CASSIRQYTEAFF